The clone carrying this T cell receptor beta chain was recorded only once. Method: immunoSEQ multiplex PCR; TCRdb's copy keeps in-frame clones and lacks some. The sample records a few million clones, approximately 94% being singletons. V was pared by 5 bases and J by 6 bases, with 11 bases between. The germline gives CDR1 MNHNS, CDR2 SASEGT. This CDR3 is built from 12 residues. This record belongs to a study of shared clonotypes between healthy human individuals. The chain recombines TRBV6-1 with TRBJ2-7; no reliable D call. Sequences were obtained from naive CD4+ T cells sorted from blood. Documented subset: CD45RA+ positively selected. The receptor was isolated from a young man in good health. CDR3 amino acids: CASSPRAGEQYF. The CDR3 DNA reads TGTGCCAGCAGTCCTAGAGCTGGCGAGCAGTACTTC.